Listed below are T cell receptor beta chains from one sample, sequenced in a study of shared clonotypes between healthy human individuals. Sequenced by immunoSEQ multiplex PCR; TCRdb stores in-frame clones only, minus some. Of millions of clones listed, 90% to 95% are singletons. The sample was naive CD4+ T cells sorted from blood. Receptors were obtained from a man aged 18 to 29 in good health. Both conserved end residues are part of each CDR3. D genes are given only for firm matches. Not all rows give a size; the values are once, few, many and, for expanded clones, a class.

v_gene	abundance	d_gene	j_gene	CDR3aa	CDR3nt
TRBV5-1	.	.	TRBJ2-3	CASSKTDMDTQYF	TGCGCCAGCAGCAAGACCGATATGGATACGCAGTATTTT
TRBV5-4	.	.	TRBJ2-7	CASSLQGPYEQYF	TGTGCCAGCAGCTTGCAGGGGCCCTACGAGCAGTACTTC
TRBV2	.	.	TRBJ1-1	CASIREGSYTEAFF	TGTGCCAGCATCAGGGAGGGGAGTTATACTGAAGCTTTCTTT
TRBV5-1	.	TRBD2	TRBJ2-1	CASSPTSGTYNEQFF	TGCGCCAGCAGCCCGACTAGCGGGACTTACAATGAGCAGTTCTTC
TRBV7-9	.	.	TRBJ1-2	CASSFQGSYGYTF	TGTGCCAGCAGCTTCCAGGGGAGCTATGGCTACACCTTC
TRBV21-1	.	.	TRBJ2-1	CAISGTGMSKIGNEQFF	TGTGCTATATCCGGGACAGGGATGTCAAAAATAGGGAATGAGCAGTTCTTC
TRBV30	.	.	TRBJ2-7	CAWSRGQFEQYF	TGTGCCTGGAGCCGAGGACAGTTCGAGCAGTACTTC
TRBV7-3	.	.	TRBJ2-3	CASSLDYTDTQYF	TGTGCCAGCAGCTTGGACTACACAGATACGCAGTATTTT
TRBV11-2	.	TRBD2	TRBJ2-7	CASSPEGKRGLSYEQYF	TGTGCCAGCAGCCCAGAGGGGAAGCGGGGGCTTTCCTACGAGCAGTACTTC
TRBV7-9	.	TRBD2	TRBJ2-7	CATTEIGGGTYEQYF	TGTGCCACCACTGAGATAGGCGGGGGGACCTACGAGCAGTACTTC
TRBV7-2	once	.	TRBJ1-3	CASSPGREYTIYF	TGTGCCAGCAGCCCCGGGAGGGAATACACCATATATTTT
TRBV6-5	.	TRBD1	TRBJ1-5	CASSPRGDSNQPQHF	TGTGCCAGCAGCCCCAGGGGGGATAGCAATCAGCCCCAGCATTTT
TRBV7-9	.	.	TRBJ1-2	CASSEQGYGYTF	TGTGCCAGCAGCGAACAGGGTTATGGCTACACCTTC
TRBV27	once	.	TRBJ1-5	CASSLLGVGNQPQHF	TGTGCCAGCAGTTTATTAGGTGTTGGCAATCAGCCCCAGCATTTT
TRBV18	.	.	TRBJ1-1	CASSPSNQISGAFF	TGTGCCAGCTCACCGTCTAATCAAATAAGTGGAGCTTTCTTT
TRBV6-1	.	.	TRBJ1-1	CASSPQGWTEAFF	TGTGCCAGCAGTCCACAGGGTTGGACTGAAGCTTTCTTT
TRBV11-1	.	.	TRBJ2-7	CASSSDMANAYEQYF	TGTGCCAGCAGCTCGGACATGGCTAATGCCTACGAGCAGTACTTC
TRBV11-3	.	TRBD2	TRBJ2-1	CASSFSLAGDRYNEQFF	TGTGCCAGCAGCTTCTCACTAGCGGGAGATAGATACAATGAGCAGTTCTTC
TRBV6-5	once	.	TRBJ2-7	CASSSATRGAYEQYF	TGTGCCAGCAGCTCTGCGACGCGGGGAGCCTACGAGCAGTACTTC
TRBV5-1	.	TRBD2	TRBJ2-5	CASSLEGSGGSTQYF	TGCGCCAGCAGCTTGGAGGGTAGCGGGGGAAGTACCCAGTACTTC
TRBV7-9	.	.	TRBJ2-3	CASSLRRLSTDTQYF	TGTGCCAGCAGCCTTAGACGTCTCTCGACAGATACGCAGTATTTT
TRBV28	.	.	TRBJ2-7	CASQQRTYEQYF	TGTGCCAGCCAACAGCGGACCTACGAGCAGTACTTC
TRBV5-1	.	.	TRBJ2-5	CASRSPQGPRRTQYF	TGCGCCAGCAGAAGCCCCCAGGGGCCCCGGCGGACCCAGTACTTC
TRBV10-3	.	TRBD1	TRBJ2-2	CAISEVPQGEPGELFF	TGTGCCATCAGTGAGGTACCCCAGGGGGAACCCGGGGAGCTGTTTTTT
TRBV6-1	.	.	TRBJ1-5	CASSENSGRQPQHF	TGTGCCAGCAGTGAAAATTCCGGCAGGCAGCCCCAGCATTTT
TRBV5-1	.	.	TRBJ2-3	CASSLVSGSTDTQYF	TGCGCCAGCAGCTTGGTGAGCGGGTCGACAGATACGCAGTATTTT
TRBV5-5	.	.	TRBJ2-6	CASSSSSGALGANVLTF	TGTGCCAGCAGCTCATCCTCGGGGGCGCTCGGGGCCAACGTCCTGACTTTC
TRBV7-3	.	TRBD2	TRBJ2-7	CASSLTGTSGHEQYF	TGTGCCAGCAGCTTAACCGGGACTAGCGGCCACGAGCAGTACTTC
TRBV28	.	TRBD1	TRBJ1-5	CASREGVGTGHQPQHF	TGTGCCAGCAGAGAAGGGGTCGGGACAGGGCATCAGCCCCAGCATTTT
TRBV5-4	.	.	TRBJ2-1	CASSAGQYNEQFF	TGTGCCAGCAGCGCCGGACAGTACAATGAGCAGTTCTTC
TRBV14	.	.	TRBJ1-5	CASSQVRRVGSNQPQHF	TGTGCCAGCAGCCAAGTAAGAAGAGTCGGGAGCAATCAGCCCCAGCATTTT
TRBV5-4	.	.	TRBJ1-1	CASSPAPGQPTEAFF	TGTGCCAGCAGCCCCGCCCCAGGGCAACCCACTGAAGCTTTCTTT
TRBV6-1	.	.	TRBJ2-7	CASSEAKGSRAVLYEQYF	TGTGCCAGCAGTGAAGCTAAGGGGAGCCGAGCGGTTCTCTACGAGCAGTACTTC
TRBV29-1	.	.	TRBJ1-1	CSVAAWQGGIMNTEAFF	TGCAGCGTTGCTGCGTGGCAGGGAGGGATCATGAACACTGAAGCTTTCTTT
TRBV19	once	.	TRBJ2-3	CASREGRGTGTDTQYF	TGTGCCAGTAGGGAGGGGCGCGGGACCGGCACAGATACGCAGTATTTT
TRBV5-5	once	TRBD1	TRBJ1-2	CASSPLVQGVLGYTF	TGTGCCAGCAGCCCCCTGGTACAGGGGGTTCTTGGCTACACCTTC
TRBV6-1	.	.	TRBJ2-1	CASSELGIEQFF	TGTGCCAGCAGTGAACTCGGCATTGAGCAGTTCTTC
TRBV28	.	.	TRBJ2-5	CASSRTESQETQYF	TGTGCCAGCAGTCGTACAGAGTCACAAGAGACCCAGTACTTC
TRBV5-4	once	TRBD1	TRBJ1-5	CASSLGTGGNNQPQHF	TGTGCCAGCAGCTTGGGGACAGGGGGCAACAATCAGCCCCAGCATTTT
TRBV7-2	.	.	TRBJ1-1	CASSLSGLNTEAFF	TGTGCCAGCAGCTTATCAGGGCTAAACACTGAAGCTTTCTTT
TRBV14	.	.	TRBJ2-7	CASSQDLGEQYF	TGTGCCAGCAGCCAAGATTTGGGAGAGCAGTACTTC
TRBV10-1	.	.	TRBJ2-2	CASSEWGVGPNTGELFF	TGCGCCAGCAGTGAGTGGGGGGTCGGCCCGAACACCGGGGAGCTGTTTTTT
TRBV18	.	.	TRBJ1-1	CASRTDMNTEAFF	TGTGCCAGCCGGACAGATATGAACACTGAAGCTTTCTTT
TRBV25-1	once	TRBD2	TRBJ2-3	CASAGSGKQYF	TGTGCCAGCGCCGGTAGCGGGAAGCAGTATTTT
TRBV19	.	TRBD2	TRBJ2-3	CASRTSGDTQYF	TGTGCCAGTAGGACTAGCGGGGATACGCAGTATTTT